The 13 T cell receptor beta chains in this list originate from one sample, sequenced in a study of T cells in Graves' hyperthyroidism and ophthalmopathy. The CDR3 regions of TCR beta were amplified from RNA transcripts. The HTBI set primed first-round TCR CDR3 RT-PCR. TCRdb called the multiplex PCR reads again in MiXCR, with one record for every CDR3 protein. The data show 350,000 or so distinct CDR3 sequences, with 18% seen just once and 45% to 50% held by the top ten. The specimen was blood. All receptors come from a woman between 50 and 59 years old with Graves' hyperthyroidism.

This clonotype has only a few counts. The chain employs TRBV20-1 and TRBJ1-4, with D unresolved. CDR3 length equals 15 residues. Germline lookup yields CDR1 DFQATT and CDR2 SNEGSKA (reference sequence). V was shortened by 0 bases and J by 8 bases, with 16 bases between the two germline ends. CDR3 nucleotide sequence: TGCAGTGCTAGAGATATCGGGTTAGTGCCAGAAAAACTGTTTTTT. Its protein is CSARDIGLVPEKLFF.

The chain couples TRBV4-1 to TRBJ2-1; 15 bases align to TRBD2. The junction had 11 bases not matched to a gene; V was cut back by 2 bases and J by 3 bases. Germline V gives CDR1 MGHRA, CDR2 YSYEKL. The CDR3 covers 20 residues. The CDR3 nucleotides are TGCGCCAGCAGCCAACACTCCGGGACTAGCGGGAGGAATGGCTACAATGAGCAGTTCTTC. Translating gives CASSQHSGTSGRNGYNEQFF.

This clonotype was found many times. V and J are TRBV27 and TRBJ1-2; D unclear. V shed 2 bases and J shed 2 bases, with 9 bases lying between them. Germline assignment: CDR1 MNHEY and CDR2 SMNVEV (reference sequence). The CDR3 runs 14 residues. DNA for the CDR3: TGTGCCAGCAGTTTAATATATGGGAACTATGGCTACACCTTC. It codes for CASSLIYGNYGYTF.

This clonotype occurred many times. The J gene is TRBJ2-3, the V gene TRBV28; the match to TRBD2 covers 7 bases. CDR1 and CDR2 (germline): MDHEN, SYDVKM. The CDR3 contains 13 residues. V trimming: 5 bases; J trimming: 5 bases; junction bases outside the gene matches: 4. The CDR3 loop reads CASSLRGEDTQYF. The CDR3 coding sequence is TGTGCCAGCAGTCTCCGGGGGGAAGATACGCAGTATTTT.

This clonotype was detected only a few times. The chain combines TRBV20-1 with TRBJ2-1; 7 bases agree with TRBD2. In germline, CDR1 is DFQATT, CDR2 SNEGSKA (reference sequence). The length of the CDR3 is 11 residues. The J segment lost 9 bases and the V segment lost 6 bases, leaving 5 bases of the junction unmatched. The CDR3 region is CSARTRAEQFF. As DNA, the CDR3 is TGCAGTGCCCGGACTAGGGCTGAGCAGTTCTTC.

This clonotype showed up many times. The CDR3 loop is CAIAQQGNLPEAFF. The CDR3 DNA is TGTGCCATCGCTCAACAGGGAAATCTGCCTGAAGCTTTCTTT. This chain links TRBV10-3 with TRBJ1-1, with D possibly being TRBD1 (6 bases). Germline loops: CDR1 ENHRY, CDR2 SYGVKD. Trimming cost V 8 bases and J 6 bases, with 19 bases left between them. The CDR3 has 14 amino acids.

The chain links TRBV20-1 to TRBJ2-3; D remains ambiguous. CDR3 length: 14 amino acids. Germline V gene lookup returns CDR1 DFQATT and CDR2 SNEGSKA (reference sequence). The V and J ends lost 3 bases and 0 bases respectively, with 10 bases between them. The CDR3 here is CSASDMASTDTQYF. The CDR3 DNA is TGCAGTGCTAGTGACATGGCGAGCACAGATACGCAGTATTTT.

The sample holds a few counts of this clonotype. One junction end disagrees with the germline gene, perhaps due to a read error. This chain connects TRBV6-1 to TRBJ2-4; perhaps TRBD1 as D (5 bases). This CDR3 comprises 15 residues. CDR1 and CDR2 (germline): MNHNS, SASEGT. The CDR3 reads CAGRVTLLAKNIQYF. The CDR3 coding sequence is TGTGCCGGCAGGGTGACTCTTCTAGCCAAAAACATTCAGTACTTC.

The J gene is TRBJ2-5, the V gene TRBV20-1, with 7 bases fitting TRBD1. CDR1 DFQATT and CDR2 SNEGSKA come from the germline V gene (reference sequence). The CDR3 spans 14 residues. The J segment lost 2 bases and the V segment lost 3 bases, leaving 6 bases of the junction unmatched. The CDR3 is CSASGGQTQETQYF. The CDR3 DNA reads TGCAGTGCTAGTGGGGGACAGACACAAGAGACCCAGTACTTC.

This clonotype occurred many times. The rearrangement joins TRBV20-1 to TRBJ2-1, with 8 nucleotides matching TRBD2. The CDR3 runs to 16 residues. The V gene's germline CDR1 is DFQATT and CDR2 SNEGSKA (reference sequence). Trimming removed 1 base from V and 0 bases from J; junction bases left unmatched: 5. The CDR3 DNA follows: TGCAGTGCTAGAGTTACCGGGACTAGCTCCTACAATGAGCAGTTCTTC. The encoded protein is CSARVTGTSSYNEQFF.

DNA of the CDR3: TGTGCCAGCAGCTTAACGTTCGGACAGTACTATGGCTACACCTTC. The encoded protein is CASSLTFGQYYGYTF. The gene calls are TRBV7-3 and TRBJ1-2; D might be TRBD1 (6 bases). Germline V gene data show CDR1 as SGHTA and CDR2 as FQGTGA. The V gene lost 0 bases and the J gene lost 3 bases, with 11 bases spanning the gap. The length of the CDR3 is 15 residues. Looking up the rest from reference TRBV7-3 and TRBJ1-2 gives the full variable domain: GAGVSQTPSNKVTEKGKYVELRCDPISGHTALYWYRQSLGQGPEFLIYFQGTGAADDSGLPNDRFFAVRPEGSVSTLKIQRTERGDSAVYLCASSLTFGQYYGYTFGSGTRLTVV.

This chain links TRBV9 with TRBJ1-1, with D possibly being TRBD1 (6 bases). CDR1 is SGDLS and CDR2 is YYNGEE in the germline V gene. This CDR3 comprises 16 residues. The ends were cut back, 0 bases at V and 3 bases at J, with 15 bases in the middle. The CDR3 protein is CASSVEGGGDYTEAFF. The CDR3, as DNA: TGTGCCAGCAGCGTAGAGGGGGGAGGGGACTACACTGAAGCTTTCTTT.

This clonotype was counted between two and nine times. This rearrangement joins TRBV11-2 to TRBJ1-5; 7 nucleotides line up with TRBD1. The trim removed 5 bases at V and 0 bases at J, leaving 7 bases unmatched. Germline-derived CDR1 and CDR2 are SGHAT and FQNNGV. The CDR3 totals 16 residues. The CDR3 coding sequence is TGTGCCAGCAGCATCTACGGGACAGTTAGCAATCAGCCCCAGCATTTT. Translation gives CASSIYGTVSNQPQHF.